Shown below are 4 T cell receptor beta chains from a single sample sequenced in a study of T cell responses to AZD1222 COVID-19 vaccine. Using immunoSEQ multiplex PCR, the repertoire was profiled, and TCRdb retains in-frame clones only, with some absent. This table holds roughly 120,000 clones, more than 70% found once. The sequenced sample was peripheral blood, obtained 28 days after the second AZD1222 dose. The receptors were sampled from an adult who received the AZD1222 COVID-19 vaccine.

V and J are TRBV29-1 and TRBJ1-1; TRBD1 matches at 7 bases. The V gene's germline CDR1 is SQVTM and CDR2 ANQGSEA. V was pared by 5 bases and J by 1 base, with 10 bases of the junction left unmatched. The CDR3 is 15 residues long. The CDR3 DNA sequence: TGCAGCGTTATACGACAGGGCCCAACGAACACTGAAGCTTTCTTT. Translating gives CSVIRQGPTNTEAFF.

The rearrangement uses TRBV9 and TRBJ2-5; TRBD2 aligns across 12 bases. J was trimmed by 3 bases and V by 0 bases; bases with no gene match: 0. CDR1 and CDR2 (germline): SGDLS, YYNGEE. The CDR3 covers 15 residues. The CDR3 loop reads CASSVASGREETQYF. CDR3 DNA: TGTGCCAGCAGCGTAGCTAGCGGGAGGGAAGAGACCCAGTACTTC.

The V call is TRBV29-1, the J call TRBJ2-3; the D gene is possibly TRBD2 (6 bases). CDR3 length equals 12 residues. V was cut by 5 bases and J by 13 bases, with 19 bases left in between. CDR1 is SQVTM and CDR2 is ANQGSEA in the germline V gene. CDR3 in amino acids: CSVLRDSASKYF. Here the CDR3 DNA reads TGCAGCGTTCTTCGGGACTCCGCTTCGAAGTATTTT.

The CDR3 nucleotides are TGTGCCAGCAGCTTAGATTGGACTAGCGGGGGGGCATGCACAGATACGCAGTATTTT. Protein product: CASSLDWTSGGACTDTQYF. This chain links TRBV11-3 with TRBJ2-3; the match to TRBD2 covers 15 bases. The germline V gene has CDR1 SGHNT and CDR2 YENEEA. Trimming at V came to 0 bases and at J to 1 base, leaving 5 bases not matched to a gene. The CDR3 is made up of 19 amino acids.